This T cell receptor beta chain is drawn from a study of CD8 T cells in ankylosing spondylitis. Note on this clonotype: Its target is not known.

Libraries for TCR beta were made by quantitative 5'-RACE with molecular barcodes. TCRdb passed the 5' RACE reads through MiXCR, listing each CDR3 protein once. Of hundreds of thousands of distinct CDR3 sequences in the sample, roughly 13% were seen once. General study findings and limits: For ankylosing spondylitis blood, a TCR beta motif of under ten highly homologous variants appeared characteristic.

Sequenced material: blood, either unsorted or a sorted T cell fraction (not recorded which). The TCR comes from a male donor with ankylosing spondylitis.

The CDR3 protein is CRPVIRDREPISYEQYV. CDR3 in DNA: TGCAGGCCGGTCATCCGGGACAGGGAACCGATTTCCTACGAGCAGTACGTC. The rearrangement links TRBV20-1 to TRBJ2-7; 9 bases line up with TRBD1. CDR1 and CDR2 (germline): DFQATT, SNEGSKA (reference sequence). The CDR3 consists of 17 residues.